This T cell receptor beta chain was documented in a study of glioma-infiltrating T cells after dendritic cell vaccination. Study details: The vaccine used monocyte-derived dendritic cells pulsed overnight with autologous tumor lysate.

Overall study results and limits: Patients with more pretreatment TILs had longer time to progression and survival.

Amplification used 60 V beta primers and 13 J beta primers. The data were produced by immunoSEQ multiplex PCR, yet TCRdb's version contains in-frame clones alone and is incomplete. The table shows over 80,000 clones, with roughly four fifths occurring only once. This clone was detected only a few times. Its antigen remains unknown. The CDR3 contains 15 residues. J was trimmed by 4 bases and V by 7 bases; bases with no gene match: 9. Germline values: CDR1 LNHDA, CDR2 SQIVND (reference sequence). Time point specified: after dendritic cell vaccination, including at tumor progression/relapse. The source of this sequence is a human donor with glioblastoma. This chain joins TRBV19 and TRBJ2-3, with TRBD1 matching 9 bases. The specimen comprised blood, sampled after dendritic cell vaccination. The CDR3 DNA reads TGTGCCAGTAACCCGGGACAGGGATTCTCAGATACGCAGTATTTT. This encodes CASNPGQGFSDTQYF.